The TCR beta chain under discussion was sequenced for a study of type 1 and type 2 diabetes patients. Overall study context: Participants included type 1 and type 2 diabetes patients plus nondiabetic controls.

Trimming cost V 6 bases and J 0 bases, with 8 bases left between them. Germline V gene sequence: CDR1 DFQATT, CDR2 SNEGSKA (reference sequence). This CDR3 comprises 12 residues. Only a few counts were recorded for this clonotype. Its antigen is unidentified. The PCR template was genomic DNA. Amplification of the beta chain CDR3 used 30 forward and 13 reverse multiplex primers. In TCRdb, the multiplex PCR reads were re-called with MiXCR into one record per CDR3 protein. The data contain 270,000 or so distinct CDR3 sequences, around 47% of them singletons. The study's findings and limits: Some expanded clones seen only in T1D might occur in additional T2D or control samples.

Source material: peripheral blood mononuclear cells (PBMCs). This TCR derives from a man aged 18 to 30 with type 2 diabetes. The chain employs TRBV20-1 and TRBJ1-1; D uncertain. CDR3 nucleotides: TGCAGTGCGAAACGGATGAACACTGAAGCTTTCTTT. This sequence encodes CSAKRMNTEAFF.